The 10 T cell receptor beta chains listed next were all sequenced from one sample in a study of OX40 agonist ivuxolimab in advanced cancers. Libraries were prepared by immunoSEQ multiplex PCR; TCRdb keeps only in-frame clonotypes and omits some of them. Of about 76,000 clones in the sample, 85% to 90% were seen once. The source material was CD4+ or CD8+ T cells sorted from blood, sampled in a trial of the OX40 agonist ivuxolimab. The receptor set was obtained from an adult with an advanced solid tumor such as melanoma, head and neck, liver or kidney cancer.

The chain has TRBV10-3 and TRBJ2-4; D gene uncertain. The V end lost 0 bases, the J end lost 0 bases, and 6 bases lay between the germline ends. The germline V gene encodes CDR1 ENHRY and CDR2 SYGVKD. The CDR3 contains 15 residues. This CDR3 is CAISESNLAKNIQYF. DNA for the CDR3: TGTGCCATCAGTGAGTCTAACCTAGCCAAAAACATTCAGTACTTC.

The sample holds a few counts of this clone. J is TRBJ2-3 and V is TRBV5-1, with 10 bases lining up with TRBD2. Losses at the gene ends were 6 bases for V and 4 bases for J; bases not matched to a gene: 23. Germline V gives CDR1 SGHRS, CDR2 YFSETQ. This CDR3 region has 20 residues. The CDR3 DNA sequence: TGCGCCAGCAAGCGTACATGGTTTCCACTGACTAGCGGGTCCCCAGATACGCAGTATTTT. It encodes CASKRTWFPLTSGSPDTQYF.

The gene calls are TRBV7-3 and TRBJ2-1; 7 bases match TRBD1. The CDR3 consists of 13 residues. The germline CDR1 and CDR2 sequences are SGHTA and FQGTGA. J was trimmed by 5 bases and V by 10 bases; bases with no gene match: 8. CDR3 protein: CATGTGENNEQFF. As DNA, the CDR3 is TGTGCCACAGGCACAGGGGAAAACAATGAGCAGTTCTTC.

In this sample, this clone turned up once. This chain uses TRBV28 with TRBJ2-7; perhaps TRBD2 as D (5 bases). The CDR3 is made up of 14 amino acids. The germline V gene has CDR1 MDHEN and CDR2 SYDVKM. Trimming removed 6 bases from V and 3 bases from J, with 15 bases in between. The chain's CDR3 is CASSKGLKYYEQYF. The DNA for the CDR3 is TGTGCCAGCAGCAAAGGACTGAAATACTACGAGCAGTACTTC.

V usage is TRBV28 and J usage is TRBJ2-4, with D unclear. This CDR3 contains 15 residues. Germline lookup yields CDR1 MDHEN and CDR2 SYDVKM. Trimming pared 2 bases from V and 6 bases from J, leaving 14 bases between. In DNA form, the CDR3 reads TGTGCCAGCAGTTTACGCCCCCGCAGACTAAACATTCAGTACTTC. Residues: CASSLRPRRLNIQYF. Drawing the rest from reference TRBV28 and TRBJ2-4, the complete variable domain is DVKVTQSSRYLVKRTGEKVFLECVQDMDHENMFWYRQDPGLGLRLIYFSYDVKMKEKGDIPEGYSVSREKKERFSLILESASTNQTSMYLCASSLRPRRLNIQYFGAGTRLSVL.

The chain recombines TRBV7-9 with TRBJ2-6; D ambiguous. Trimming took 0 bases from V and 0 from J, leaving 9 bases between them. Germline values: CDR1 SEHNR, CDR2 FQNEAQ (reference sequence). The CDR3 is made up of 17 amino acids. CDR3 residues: CASSLAGTLSGANVLTF. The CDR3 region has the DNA TGTGCCAGCAGCTTAGCGGGAACCCTCTCTGGGGCCAACGTCCTGACTTTC.

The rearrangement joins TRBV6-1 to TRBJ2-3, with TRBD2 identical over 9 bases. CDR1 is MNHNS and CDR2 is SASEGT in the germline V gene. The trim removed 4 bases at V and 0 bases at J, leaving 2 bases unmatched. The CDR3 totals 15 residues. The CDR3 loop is CASSGLAGSTDTQYF. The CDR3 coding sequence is TGTGCCAGCAGTGGCCTAGCGGGGAGCACAGATACGCAGTATTTT.

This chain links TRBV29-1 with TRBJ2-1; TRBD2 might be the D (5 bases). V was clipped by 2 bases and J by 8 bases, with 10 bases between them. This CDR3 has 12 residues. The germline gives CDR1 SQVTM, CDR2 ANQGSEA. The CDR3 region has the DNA TGCAGCGTTGAAAGAGGGTCGGATGAGCAGTTCTTC. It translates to CSVERGSDEQFF.

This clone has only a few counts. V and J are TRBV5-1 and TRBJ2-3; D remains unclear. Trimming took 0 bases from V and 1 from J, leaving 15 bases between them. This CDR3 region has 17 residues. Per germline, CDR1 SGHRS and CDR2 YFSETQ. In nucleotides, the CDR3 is TGCGCCAGCAGCTTGGAAATATCTGCATGGGGCACAGATACGCAGTATTTT. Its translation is CASSLEISAWGTDTQYF.

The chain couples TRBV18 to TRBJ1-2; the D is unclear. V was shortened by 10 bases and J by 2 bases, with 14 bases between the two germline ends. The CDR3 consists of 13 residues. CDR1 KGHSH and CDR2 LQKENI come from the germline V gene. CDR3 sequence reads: CATSVGENYGYTF. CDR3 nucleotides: TGTGCCACCTCTGTAGGAGAGAACTATGGCTACACCTTC. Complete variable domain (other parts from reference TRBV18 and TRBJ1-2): NAGVMQNPRHLVRRRGQEARLRCSPMKGHSHVYWYRQLPEEGLKFMVYLQKENIIDESGMPKERFSAEFPKEGPSILRIQQVVRGDSAAYFCATSVGENYGYTFGSGTRLTVV.